The 19 T cell receptor beta chains given below trace back to one sample, sequenced in a study of blood T cell repertoires in COVID-19. The assay was immunoSEQ multiplex PCR, and TCRdb's table has in-frame clones only and misses some. The sample records approximately 460,000 clones, roughly nine tenths being singletons. Sequencing used peripheral blood. These receptors came from a young man with COVID-19, enrolled during active disease.

The chain employs TRBV2 and TRBJ1-3; D is unresolved. CDR1 is SNHLY, CDR2 FYNNEI, per germline. Trimming stripped 4 bases from V and 0 bases from J, with 10 bases between. CDR3 length equals 15 residues. The CDR3 here is CASSVDYYSGNTIYF. The CDR3 nucleotides read TGTGCCAGCAGTGTGGACTATTACTCTGGAAACACCATATATTTT. Based on the CDR3 plus reference TRBV2 and TRBJ1-3, the full variable domain is EPEVTQTPSHQVTQMGQEVILRCVPISNHLYFYWYRQILGQKVEFLVSFYNNEISEKSEIFDDQFSVERPDGSNFTLKIRSTKLEDSAMYFCASSVDYYSGNTIYFGEGSWLTVV.

The J gene is TRBJ2-7, the V gene TRBV10-3, with D uncertain. Germline CDR1 ENHRY, CDR2 SYGVKD. Trimming cost V 0 bases and J 5 bases, with 2 bases left between them. The CDR3 loop spans 11 amino acids. The CDR3 loop reads CAISESNEQYF. The CDR3 DNA reads as TGTGCCATCAGTGAGTCCAACGAGCAGTACTTC.

This chain uses TRBV19 with TRBJ1-2; 8 positions agree with TRBD1. CDR3 length: 15 amino acids. CDR1 and CDR2 (germline): LNHDA, SQIVND (reference sequence). J gave up 5 bases and V 6 bases, and 11 bases lay outside the gene matches. The CDR3 loop reads CASSPSTGDYYGYTF. DNA for the CDR3: TGTGCCAGTAGCCCGTCGACAGGGGATTATTATGGCTACACCTTC.

The V and J genes are TRBV2 and TRBJ1-6, with D unresolved. The CDR3 spans 15 residues. Trimming removed 8 bases from V and 0 bases from J, with 11 bases in between. Germline V gene sequence: CDR1 SNHLY, CDR2 FYNNEI. For the CDR3, the DNA is TGTGCCAGCCGACTACCAAGCTCCTATAATTCACCCCTCCACTTT. It specifies CASRLPSSYNSPLHF.

This sequence joins TRBV18 and TRBJ2-3; 10 positions match TRBD2. From germline, CDR1 is KGHSH and CDR2 LQKENI. The CDR3 covers 16 residues. The V gene end was trimmed by 2 bases and the J gene end by 0 bases; junction bases not matched to a gene: 2. CDR3 coding DNA: TGTGCCAGCTCACCATCACTAGCGGGAAGCACAGATACGCAGTATTTT. Residues: CASSPSLAGSTDTQYF. Complete variable domain (other parts from reference TRBV18 and TRBJ2-3): NAGVMQNPRHLVRRRGQEARLRCSPMKGHSHVYWYRQLPEEGLKFMVYLQKENIIDESGMPKERFSAEFPKEGPSILRIQQVVRGDSAAYFCASSPSLAGSTDTQYFGPGTRLTVL.

The chain carries TRBV9 and TRBJ1-6, with 7 nucleotides matching TRBD1. This CDR3 spans 13 amino acids. Germline CDR1 is SGDLS and CDR2 is YYNGEE. Trimming took 6 bases from V and 6 from J; bases not matched to a gene: 3. This chain's CDR3 is CASIRTGNSPLHF. The CDR3 DNA follows: TGTGCCAGCATCCGGACAGGTAATTCACCCCTCCACTTT.

This chain links TRBV6-1 with TRBJ2-7, with D unresolved. This CDR3 has 13 amino acids. Germline CDR1 MNHNS, CDR2 SASEGT. Trimming cost V 3 bases and J 0 bases, with 6 bases left between them. CDR3 DNA: TGTGCCAGCAGTGACACTCACTCCTACGAGCAGTACTTC. Amino acids: CASSDTHSYEQYF.

This clone was found once. The CDR3 spells CASRTGVGFAGELFF. For the CDR3, the DNA is TGCGCCAGCAGAACAGGGGTTGGATTTGCCGGGGAGCTGTTTTTT. The gene calls are TRBV5-1 and TRBJ2-2; 7 nucleotides align to TRBD1. J lost 6 bases, V lost 5 bases, and 10 bases had no gene match. There are 15 residues in the CDR3. The V gene's germline CDR1 is SGHRS and CDR2 YFSETQ.

The V and J genes are TRBV19 and TRBJ2-3; tentative D call: TRBD2 (7 bases). Trimming removed 3 bases at V and 3 bases at J, with 16 bases between. The CDR3 consists of 16 residues. Germline CDR1 reads LNHDA; CDR2 reads SQIVND (reference sequence). Here the CDR3 reads CASSIWGGAITDTQYF. DNA of the CDR3: TGTGCCAGTAGTATTTGGGGGGGGGCAATTACAGATACGCAGTATTTT.

The chain recombines TRBV3-1 (or the pseudogene TRBV3-2) with TRBJ1-2, with a possible D match to TRBD1 (5 bases). CDR3 length: 13 amino acids. Trimming left V 5 bases short and J 6 bases short, with 13 bases between. Per the germline V gene, CDR1 is LGHDT and CDR2 is YNNKEL (reference sequence). CDR3 DNA sequence: TGTGCCAGCAGCACCAGGACAACCCATGGCTACACCTTC. It specifies CASSTRTTHGYTF.

The rearrangement links TRBV6-6 to TRBJ2-1, with 12 nucleotides matching TRBD2. CDR1 is MNHNY and CDR2 is SVGAGI in the germline V gene (reference sequence). The V gene end was trimmed by 2 bases and the J gene end by 10 bases; junction bases not matched to a gene: 6. This CDR3 has 15 amino acids. Here the CDR3 reads CASSYGLAGGREQFF. The CDR3, as DNA: TGTGCCAGCAGTTACGGGCTAGCGGGAGGGCGGGAGCAGTTCTTC.

This rearrangement joins TRBV5-4 to TRBJ2-3, with TRBD2 identical over 14 bases. Germline assignment: CDR1 SGHNT and CDR2 YYREEE (reference sequence). The CDR3 runs to 16 residues. After removal of 4 bases from V and 6 bases from J, the junction contained 7 bases not matched to a gene. The CDR3 here is CASSPGLAGVVDTQYF. The CDR3 DNA sequence: TGTGCCAGCAGCCCGGGACTAGCGGGAGTGGTGGATACGCAGTATTTT.

The CDR3 DNA follows: TGTGCCAGCAGCCGGACAGGGTATGGCTACACCTTC. Encoded protein: CASSRTGYGYTF. The chain combines TRBV7-9 with TRBJ1-2, with 8 bases aligning to TRBD1. The CDR3 extends over 12 amino acids. Germline assignment: CDR1 SEHNR and CDR2 FQNEAQ (reference sequence). The V and J ends lost 5 bases and 5 bases, in that order; junction bases with no gene match: 1.

V usage is TRBV4-1 and J usage is TRBJ2-1; 10 bases line up with TRBD1. This CDR3 contains 16 residues. Germline V gene lookup returns CDR1 MGHRA and CDR2 YSYEKL. Germline trimming cut 0 bases from V and 8 bases from J; bases unmatched to any gene: 7. CDR3 DNA sequence: TGCGCCAGCAGCCAAGATACGCGACAGGGGGCTGATGAGCAGTTCTTC. This gives the protein CASSQDTRQGADEQFF.

The V gene is TRBV24-1, the J gene TRBJ1-6; weak D call: TRBD1 (6 bases). CDR3 length: 14 residues. V gave up 2 bases and J gave up 9 bases, with 10 bases separating them. Germline V gives CDR1 KGHDR, CDR2 SFDVKD. In DNA form, the CDR3 reads TGTGCCACCAGTGATTACTGGGGGCGTTCACCCCTCCACTTT. Protein sequence: CATSDYWGRSPLHF.

Concerning this clone itself: Mismatch with germline at one junction end may stem from a read error. The chain couples TRBV5-1 to TRBJ2-2; D may be TRBD1 (6 bases). CDR1 is SGHRS and CDR2 is YFSETQ in the germline V gene. This CDR3 is 17 amino acids long. CDR3 sequence reads: CASRLGLSGVGTGELFF. For the CDR3, the DNA is TGCGCCAGCAGATTGGGCTTATCAGGGGTCGGCACCGGGGAGCTGTTTTTT.

The chain has TRBV19 and TRBJ2-2; perhaps TRBD2 as D (6 bases). The CDR3 is 15 residues long. V was trimmed by 5 bases and J by 2 bases, leaving 12 bases between them. Germline CDR1 reads LNHDA; CDR2 reads SQIVND (reference sequence). The CDR3 region has the DNA TGTGCCAGTAGTCCGCCGGGAGATAACACCGGGGAGCTGTTTTTT. Translated: CASSPPGDNTGELFF.

The chain recombines TRBV6-5 with TRBJ1-1, with D possibly being TRBD1 (6 bases). Trimming removed 5 bases from V and 0 bases from J, with 13 bases in between. CDR1 is MNHEY, CDR2 SVGAGI, per germline. This CDR3 is 15 amino acids long. The CDR3 protein is CASSSGQRMNTEAFF. CDR3 DNA sequence: TGTGCCAGCAGTAGCGGACAGAGAATGAACACTGAAGCTTTCTTT.

The chain employs TRBV5-4 and TRBJ2-5; tentatively, D is TRBD2 (5 bases). This CDR3 has 13 amino acids. The germline V and J ends were trimmed by 4 bases and 5 bases, with 12 bases remaining between them. Germline V CDR1 and CDR2: SGHNT, YYREEE (reference sequence). The CDR3 coding sequence is TGTGCCAGCAGCATAGGGAGTCGGGAGACCCAGTACTTC. It specifies CASSIGSRETQYF.